These 19 T cell receptor beta chains came from one sample sequenced in a study of blood T cell repertoires in COVID-19. Measured with immunoSEQ multiplex PCR; TCRdb has only the in-frame clones, and not every one. The repertoire holds over 120,000 clones, with 70% to 80% as singletons. Material for sequencing was peripheral blood. Source of these receptors: a woman aged 45-59 years with active or convalescent COVID-19.

V is TRBV4-2 and J is TRBJ2-1, with a possible D match to TRBD2 (5 bases). Germline V gene sequence: CDR1 LGHNA, CDR2 YNFKEQ. The CDR3 sequence is 18 residues long. The V gene lost 1 base and the J gene lost 0 bases, with 16 bases spanning the gap. CDR3 amino acids: CASSQVSGVYSSYNEQFF. The CDR3 region has the DNA TGTGCCAGCAGCCAAGTCTCCGGGGTGTATAGCTCCTACAATGAGCAGTTCTTC.

This chain uses TRBV30 with TRBJ2-6; D perhaps matches TRBD2 (5 bases). Germline-derived CDR1 and CDR2 are GTSNPN and SVGIG (reference sequence). V lost 1 base, J lost 1 base, and 8 bases lay in between. The CDR3 contains 15 residues. In DNA form, the CDR3 reads TGTGCCTGGAGTGCCGGGGTTTCTGGGGCCAACGTCCTGACTTTC. Translating gives CAWSAGVSGANVLTF. Together with reference TRBV30 and TRBJ2-6, the CDR3 gives the full variable domain: SQTIHQWPATLVQPVGSPLSLECTVEGTSNPNLYWYRQAAGRGLQLLFYSVGIGQISSEVPQNLSASRPQDRQFILSSKKLLLSDSGFYLCAWSAGVSGANVLTFGAGSRLTVL.

The rearrangement uses TRBV29-1 and TRBJ1-1; D not resolved. The ends were cut back, 6 bases at V and 0 bases at J, with 8 bases in the middle. Germline CDR1 SQVTM, CDR2 ANQGSEA. The CDR3 is made up of 12 amino acids. In nucleotides, the CDR3 is TGCAGCGTGGCGGTGTTGAACACTGAAGCTTTCTTT. Translated, it gives CSVAVLNTEAFF.

This chain joins TRBV7-9 and TRBJ2-5; D remains ambiguous. V lost 1 base to trimming and J lost 5 bases, with 11 bases between them. The CDR3 is 14 residues long. The germline V gene has CDR1 SEHNR and CDR2 FQNEAQ (reference sequence). As DNA, the CDR3 is TGTGCCAGCAGCTTAGAGGCACCGCGGGAGACCCAGTACTTC. Its protein product is CASSLEAPRETQYF.

The chain carries TRBV19 and TRBJ1-1, with 8 bases aligning to TRBD1. The V segment lost 2 bases and the J segment 6 bases; nucleotides outside the gene matches: 5. The CDR3 length is 14 residues. Germline assignment: CDR1 LNHDA and CDR2 SQIVND (reference sequence). Here the CDR3 reads CASSIRTGTAEAFF. CDR3 in DNA: TGTGCCAGTAGTATAAGGACAGGGACCGCTGAAGCTTTCTTT.

The sample holds many counts of this clone. The chain couples TRBV27 to TRBJ2-1; D is unclear. The CDR3 covers 14 residues. Trimming removed 7 bases from V and 8 bases from J, with 18 bases in between. Germline V gene data show CDR1 as MNHEY and CDR2 as SMNVEV (reference sequence). The CDR3 loop reads CASTFDAASDEQFF. The CDR3 DNA follows: TGTGCCAGCACCTTCGATGCGGCGAGCGATGAGCAGTTCTTC.

The rearrangement uses TRBV18 and TRBJ2-7; no clear D. Deletions cut 5 bases from V and 2 bases from J, with 10 bases between. The CDR3 spans 13 residues. CDR1 and CDR2 (germline): KGHSH, LQKENI. CDR3: CASSATAAYEQYF. CDR3 bases: TGTGCCAGCTCAGCGACCGCGGCCTACGAGCAGTACTTC.

The chain has TRBV5-1 and TRBJ2-5, with a weak D call TRBD2 (6 bases). The CDR3 has 15 amino acids. Between the trimmed V and J ends, which lost 0 bases and 3 bases, there was a span of 12 bases. Germline lookup yields CDR1 SGHRS and CDR2 YFSETQ. CDR3 sequence: CASSLAPGLEETQYF. The CDR3 DNA reads as TGCGCCAGCAGCTTGGCCCCGGGACTCGAAGAGACCCAGTACTTC. The entire variable domain, with the rest obtained from reference TRBV5-1 and TRBJ2-5, is as follows: KAGVTQTPRYLIKTRGQQVTLSCSPISGHRSVSWYQQTPGQGLQFLFEYFSETQRNKGNFPGRFSGRQFSNSRSEMNVSTLELGDSALYLCASSLAPGLEETQYFGPGTRLLVL.

DNA of the CDR3: TGTGCCAGCAGCGCGACAGGGAACACCGGGGAGCTGTTTTTT. Its translation is CASSATGNTGELFF. The chain is built from TRBV11-2 and TRBJ2-2, with a tentative D call TRBD1 (6 bases). The CDR3 has 14 amino acids. Trimming took 5 bases from V and 1 from J, leaving 8 bases between them. CDR1 and CDR2 from the germline V gene are SGHAT and FQNNGV.

The rearrangement joins TRBV6-5 to TRBJ1-1, with 8 bases lining up with TRBD1. CDR3 length: 15 residues. Germline CDR1 is MNHEY and CDR2 is SVGAGI. The junction had 7 bases not matched to a gene; V was cut back by 2 bases and J by 5 bases. The CDR3 here is CASSYTRQGMTEAFF. The CDR3 nucleotides read TGTGCCAGCAGTTACACAAGACAGGGGATGACTGAAGCTTTCTTT.

V and J are TRBV6-5 and TRBJ1-5; D is perhaps TRBD1 (5 bases). Trimming left V 5 bases short and J 4 bases short, with 12 bases between. Germline CDR1 reads MNHEY; CDR2 reads SVGAGI. The CDR3 extends over 14 amino acids. CDR3 residues: CASSRDRENQPQHF. DNA for the CDR3: TGTGCCAGCAGTCGAGACAGAGAGAATCAGCCCCAGCATTTT.

The chain carries TRBV6-5 and TRBJ2-7; 7 nucleotides agree with TRBD1. The germline V gene encodes CDR1 MNHEY and CDR2 SVGAGI. This CDR3 has 13 residues. V shed 8 bases, J shed 0 bases, and the junction held 4 bases outside the gene matches. Here the CDR3 reads CASSDRSSYEQYF. CDR3 nucleotides: TGTGCCAGCTCGGACAGGAGCTCCTACGAGCAGTACTTC.

The chain combines TRBV30 with TRBJ1-2; 7 nucleotides agree with TRBD1. Germline V gene data show CDR1 as GTSNPN and CDR2 as SVGIG (reference sequence). V shed 1 base, J shed 3 bases, and the junction held 5 bases outside the gene matches. The CDR3 contains 14 residues. The DNA of the CDR3 is TGTGCCTGGAGTGGGCCAGGGGGATACTATGGCTACACCTTC. This gives the protein CAWSGPGGYYGYTF.

The rearrangement joins TRBV2 to TRBJ1-5; tentative D call: TRBD1 (5 bases). Germline-derived CDR1 and CDR2 are SNHLY and FYNNEI. The CDR3 has 14 residues. The V and J ends lost 3 bases and 2 bases respectively, with 8 bases between them. CDR3 sequence (DNA): TGTGCCAGCAGTGACAGGGCCGGCAATCAGCCCCAGCATTTT. This codes for CASSDRAGNQPQHF.

The rearrangement links TRBV3-1 (or the pseudogene TRBV3-2) to TRBJ2-1; D is unresolved. Trimming took 3 bases from V and 5 from J, leaving 17 bases between them. Germline CDR1 LGHDT, CDR2 YNNKEL (reference sequence). CDR3 length: 16 amino acids. The CDR3 DNA reads TGTGCCAGCAGCCACGCATCTTCAAAGCTAGACAATGAGCAGTTCTTC. Translated, it gives CASSHASSKLDNEQFF.

V usage is TRBV5-1 and J usage is TRBJ2-1; D might be TRBD2 (5 bases). This CDR3 is built from 15 residues. V gave up 4 bases and J gave up 0 bases, with 11 bases separating them. Germline CDR1 and CDR2: SGHRS and YFSETQ. The CDR3 is CASSVDSFSYNEQFF. The CDR3 DNA follows: TGCGCCAGCAGCGTGGACTCATTCTCCTACAATGAGCAGTTCTTC.

This clone has only a few counts. The CDR3 here is CASSLAPSRSTDTQYF. The CDR3 DNA reads TGTGCCAGCAGCTTAGCCCCGTCTAGGAGCACAGATACGCAGTATTTT. The chain carries TRBV11-2 and TRBJ2-3; D is undetermined. V lost 1 base, J lost 0 bases, and 11 bases lay in between. The CDR3 covers 16 residues. From germline, CDR1 is SGHAT and CDR2 FQNNGV.

The J gene is TRBJ2-7, the V gene TRBV19, with a tentative D call TRBD1 (6 bases). Germline V gene data show CDR1 as LNHDA and CDR2 as SQIVND (reference sequence). The CDR3 is made up of 13 amino acids. The germline V and J ends were trimmed by 5 bases and 2 bases, with 10 bases remaining between them. CDR3 sequence (DNA): TGTGCCAGTAGTTTCAGGGGAACCTACGAGCAGTACTTC. It is translated as CASSFRGTYEQYF.

The V call is TRBV18, the J call TRBJ2-1; 10 bases are a match to TRBD2. The CDR3 contains 16 residues. Germline V gene data show CDR1 as KGHSH and CDR2 as LQKENI. J lost 2 bases, V lost 0 bases, and 1 base had no gene match. This CDR3 is CASSPPGTSAYNEQFF. CDR3 coding DNA: TGTGCCAGCTCACCACCCGGGACTAGCGCCTACAATGAGCAGTTCTTC. The variable domain in full, with the rest retrieved from reference TRBV18 and TRBJ2-1, is NAGVMQNPRHLVRRRGQEARLRCSPMKGHSHVYWYRQLPEEGLKFMVYLQKENIIDESGMPKERFSAEFPKEGPSILRIQQVVRGDSAAYFCASSPPGTSAYNEQFFGPGTRLTVL.